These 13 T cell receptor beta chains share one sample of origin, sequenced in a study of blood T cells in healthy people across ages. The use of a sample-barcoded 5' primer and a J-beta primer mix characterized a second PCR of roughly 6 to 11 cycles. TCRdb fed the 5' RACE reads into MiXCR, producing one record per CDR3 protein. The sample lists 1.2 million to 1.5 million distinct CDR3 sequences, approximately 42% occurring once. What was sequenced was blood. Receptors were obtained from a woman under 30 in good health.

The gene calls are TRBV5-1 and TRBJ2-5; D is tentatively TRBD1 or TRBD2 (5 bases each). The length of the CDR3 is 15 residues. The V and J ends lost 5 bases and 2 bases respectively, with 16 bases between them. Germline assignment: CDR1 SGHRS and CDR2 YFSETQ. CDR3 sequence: CASRGGGSDQETQYF. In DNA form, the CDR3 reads TGCGCCAGCAGGGGTGGGGGATCTGATCAAGAGACCCAGTACTTC.

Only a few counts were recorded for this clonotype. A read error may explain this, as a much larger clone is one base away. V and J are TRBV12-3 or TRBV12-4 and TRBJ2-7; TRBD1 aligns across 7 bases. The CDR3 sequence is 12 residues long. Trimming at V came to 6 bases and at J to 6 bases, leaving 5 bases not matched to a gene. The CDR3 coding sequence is TGTGCCAGCAGCCAAGGGGGCTTCGAGCAGTACTTC. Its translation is CASSQGGFEQYF.

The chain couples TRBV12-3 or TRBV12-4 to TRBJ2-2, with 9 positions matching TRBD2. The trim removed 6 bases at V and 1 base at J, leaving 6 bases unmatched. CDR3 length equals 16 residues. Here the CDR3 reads CASSPSGGKNTGELFF. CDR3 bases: TGTGCCAGCAGCCCAAGCGGGGGGAAGAACACCGGGGAGCTGTTTTTT.

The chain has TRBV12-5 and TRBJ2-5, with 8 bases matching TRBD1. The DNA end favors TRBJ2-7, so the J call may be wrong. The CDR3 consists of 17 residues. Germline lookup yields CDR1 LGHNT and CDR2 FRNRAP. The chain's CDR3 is CASGFSGQGIPLYEQYF. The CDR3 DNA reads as TGTGCTAGTGGTTTTTCCGGACAGGGAATTCCCCTTTACGAGCAGTACTTC.

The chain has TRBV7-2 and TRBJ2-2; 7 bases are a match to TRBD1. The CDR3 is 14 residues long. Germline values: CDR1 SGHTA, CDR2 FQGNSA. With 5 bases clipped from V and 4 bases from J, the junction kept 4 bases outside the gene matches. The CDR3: CASSRGQITGELFF. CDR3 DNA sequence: TGTGCCAGCAGCCGGGGACAGATCACCGGGGAGCTGTTTTTT.

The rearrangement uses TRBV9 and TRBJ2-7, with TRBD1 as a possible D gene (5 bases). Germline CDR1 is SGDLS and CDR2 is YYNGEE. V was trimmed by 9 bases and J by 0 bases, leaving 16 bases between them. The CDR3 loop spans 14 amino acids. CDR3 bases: TGTGCCATCAGGACATCCTTTTACTCCTACGAGCAGTACTTC. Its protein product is CAIRTSFYSYEQYF.

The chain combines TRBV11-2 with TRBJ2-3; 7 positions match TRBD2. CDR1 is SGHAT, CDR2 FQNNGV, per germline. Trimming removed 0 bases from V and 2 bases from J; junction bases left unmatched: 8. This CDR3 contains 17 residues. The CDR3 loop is CASSLDLSGAPTDTQYF. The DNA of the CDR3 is TGTGCCAGCAGCTTAGATCTCAGCGGGGCTCCCACAGATACGCAGTATTTT.

The CDR3 region is CASSLTGGPVYEQYF. The CDR3 DNA is TGCGCCAGCAGCTTAACAGGGGGCCCGGTGTACGAGCAGTACTTC. V gene TRBV5-1 combines with J gene TRBJ2-7; 9 bases line up with TRBD1. Per the germline V gene, CDR1 is SGHRS and CDR2 is YFSETQ. The CDR3 length is 15 residues. Trimming took 2 bases from V and 4 from J; bases not matched to a gene: 7.

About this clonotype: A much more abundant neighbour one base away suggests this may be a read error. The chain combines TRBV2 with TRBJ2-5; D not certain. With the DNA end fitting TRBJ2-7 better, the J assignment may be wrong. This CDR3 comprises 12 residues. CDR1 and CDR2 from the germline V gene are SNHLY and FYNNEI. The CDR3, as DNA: TGTGCCAGCAGTGAAGTGGGCTGCGAGCAGTACTTC. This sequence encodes CASSEVGCEQYF.

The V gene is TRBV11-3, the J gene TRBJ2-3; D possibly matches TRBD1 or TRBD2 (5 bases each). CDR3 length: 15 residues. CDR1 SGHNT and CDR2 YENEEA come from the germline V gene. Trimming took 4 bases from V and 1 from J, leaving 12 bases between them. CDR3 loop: CASSSDGTGTDTQYF. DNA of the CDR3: TGTGCCAGCAGCTCTGATGGGACGGGCACAGATACGCAGTATTTT.

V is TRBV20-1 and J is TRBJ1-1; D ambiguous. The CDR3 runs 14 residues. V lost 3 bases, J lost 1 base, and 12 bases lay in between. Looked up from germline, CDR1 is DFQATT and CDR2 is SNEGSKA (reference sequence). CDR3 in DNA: TGCAGTGCTAGTTTATCGACCGGGAACACTGAAGCTTTCTTT. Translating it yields CSASLSTGNTEAFF.

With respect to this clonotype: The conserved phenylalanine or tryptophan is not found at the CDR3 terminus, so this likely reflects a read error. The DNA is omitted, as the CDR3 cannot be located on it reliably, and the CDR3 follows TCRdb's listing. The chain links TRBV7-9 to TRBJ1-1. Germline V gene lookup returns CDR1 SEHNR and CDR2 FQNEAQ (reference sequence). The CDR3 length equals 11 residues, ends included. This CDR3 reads CASNLNTEPFV.

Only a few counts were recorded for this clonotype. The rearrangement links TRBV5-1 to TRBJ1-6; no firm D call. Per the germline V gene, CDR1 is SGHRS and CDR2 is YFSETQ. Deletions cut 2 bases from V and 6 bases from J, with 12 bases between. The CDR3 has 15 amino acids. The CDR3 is CASSFSAEFNSPLHF. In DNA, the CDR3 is TGCGCCAGCAGCTTTTCGGCAGAATTTAATTCACCCCTCCACTTT. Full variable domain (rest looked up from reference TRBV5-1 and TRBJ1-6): KAGVTQTPRYLIKTRGQQVTLSCSPISGHRSVSWYQQTPGQGLQFLFEYFSETQRNKGNFPGRFSGRQFSNSRSEMNVSTLELGDSALYLCASSFSAEFNSPLHFGNGTRLTVT.